This T cell receptor beta chain was recorded in a study of T cell responses to AZD1222 COVID-19 vaccine. General study findings and limits: In a largely white British group with more females than males, clonal diversity was possibly underestimated.

On this clone: The antigen is not known.

Analyses pooled second doses at about 4 or about 12 weeks. Here immunoSEQ multiplex PCR was the method, and the copy in TCRdb shows in-frame clones only, minus some. The sample records approximately 77,000 clones, approximately 92% being singletons. The germline gives CDR1 KGHSH, CDR2 LQKENI. V was shortened by 3 bases and J by 10 bases, with 7 bases between the two germline ends. The CDR3 length is 11 residues. This chain joins TRBV18 and TRBJ2-4; tentatively, D is TRBD1 or TRBD2 (5 bases each). This clonotype was obtained from an adult who received the AZD1222 COVID-19 vaccine. Sequences were derived from peripheral blood, sampled 28 days after the second AZD1222 dose. The DNA for the CDR3 is TGTGCCAGCTCACCTGAGGGGATTCAGTACTTC. It yields the protein CASSPEGIQYF.